This T cell receptor (beta chain) was recovered during a study of Graves' ophthalmopathy and Graves' hyperthyroidism. Study results and caveats: Blood also contained most of the expanded thyroid clonotypes above 0.001 frequency.

Amplification targeted the TCR beta CDR3 regions, with RNA transcripts as the source material. An initial RT-PCR round employing HTBI primers preceded a second-round multiplex PCR. TCRdb passed the multiplex PCR reads through MiXCR, listing each CDR3 protein once. Here the sample spans roughly 400,000 distinct CDR3 sequences, about 17% being singletons. The sample holds many counts of this clonotype. Its antigen is unknown. Exclusion applied to patients with other autoimmune diseases, uncontrolled infections, pregnancy or lactation. From fresh peripheral blood, roughly 11 ml in volume, the PBMCs were obtained. Sequenced material: peripheral blood. The receptor's source is an adult woman with stable Graves' hyperthyroidism.

The CDR3 protein is CASSANINQPQHF. In DNA form, the CDR3 reads TGTGCCAGCAGCGCAAACATCAATCAGCCCCAGCATTTT. The rearrangement links TRBV9 to TRBJ1-5, with no clear D. The CDR3 runs to 13 residues. The germline V and J ends were trimmed by 3 bases and 3 bases, with 7 bases remaining between them. Germline CDR1 and CDR2: SGDLS and YYNGEE.